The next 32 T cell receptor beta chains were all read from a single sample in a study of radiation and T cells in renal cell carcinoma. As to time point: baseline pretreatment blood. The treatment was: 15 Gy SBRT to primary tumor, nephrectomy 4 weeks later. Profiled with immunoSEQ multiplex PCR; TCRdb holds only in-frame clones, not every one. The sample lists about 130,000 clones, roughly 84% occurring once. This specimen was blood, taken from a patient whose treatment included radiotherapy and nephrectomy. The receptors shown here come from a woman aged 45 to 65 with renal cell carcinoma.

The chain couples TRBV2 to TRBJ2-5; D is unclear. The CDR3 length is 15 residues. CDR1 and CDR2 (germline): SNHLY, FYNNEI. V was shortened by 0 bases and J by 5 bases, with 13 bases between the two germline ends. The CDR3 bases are TGTGCCAGCAGTGAAGCGCGCCTGGGCCGGGAGACCCAGTACTTC. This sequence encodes CASSEARLGRETQYF.

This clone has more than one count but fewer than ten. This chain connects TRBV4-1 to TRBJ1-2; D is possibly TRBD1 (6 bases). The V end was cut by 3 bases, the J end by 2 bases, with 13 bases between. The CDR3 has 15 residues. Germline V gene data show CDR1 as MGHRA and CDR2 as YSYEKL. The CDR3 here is CASSQNVDSNYGYTF. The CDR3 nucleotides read TGCGCCAGCAGCCAGAACGTGGACAGCAACTATGGCTACACCTTC.

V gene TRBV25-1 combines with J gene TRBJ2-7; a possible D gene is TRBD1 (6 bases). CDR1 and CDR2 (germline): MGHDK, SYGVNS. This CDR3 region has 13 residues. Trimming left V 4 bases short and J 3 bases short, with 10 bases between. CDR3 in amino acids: CASSVEQGYEQYF. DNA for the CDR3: TGTGCCAGCAGTGTTGAACAGGGCTACGAGCAGTACTTC.

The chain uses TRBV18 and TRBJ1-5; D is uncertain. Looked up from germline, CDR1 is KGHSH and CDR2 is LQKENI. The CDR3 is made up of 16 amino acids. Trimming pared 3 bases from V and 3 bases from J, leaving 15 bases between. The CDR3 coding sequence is TGTGCCAGCTCACCCTCTCCCCTGACAAACAATCAGCCCCAGCATTTT. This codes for CASSPSPLTNNQPQHF.

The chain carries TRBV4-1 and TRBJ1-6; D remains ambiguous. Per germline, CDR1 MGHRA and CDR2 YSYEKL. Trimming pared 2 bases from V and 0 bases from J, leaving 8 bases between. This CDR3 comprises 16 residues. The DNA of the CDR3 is TGCGCCAGCAGCCAACAGGATTTCTCCTATAATTCACCCCTCCACTTT. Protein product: CASSQQDFSYNSPLHF.

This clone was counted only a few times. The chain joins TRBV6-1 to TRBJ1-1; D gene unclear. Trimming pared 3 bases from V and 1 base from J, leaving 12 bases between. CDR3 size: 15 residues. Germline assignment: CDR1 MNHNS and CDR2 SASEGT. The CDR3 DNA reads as TGTGCCAGCAGTGAGGTTGTGAGAAGGAACACTGAAGCTTTCTTT. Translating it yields CASSEVVRRNTEAFF.

The CDR3 coding sequence is TGTGCCAGCTCGCCGACTAGCAGCTATGGCTACACCTTC. Its protein product is CASSPTSSYGYTF. V gene TRBV18 combines with J gene TRBJ1-2; unclear D gene. Germline-derived CDR1 and CDR2 are KGHSH and LQKENI. This CDR3 is built from 13 residues. Trimming removed 6 bases at V and 4 bases at J, with 12 bases between.

The CDR3 spells CASSPLAGVVRETQYF. DNA of the CDR3: TGTGCCAGCAGTCCCCTTGCAGGGGTAGTGCGAGAGACCCAGTACTTC. This rearrangement joins TRBV6-6 to TRBJ2-5; D might be TRBD1 (6 bases). V lost 5 bases and J 4 bases, leaving 20 bases between the germline ends. CDR1 and CDR2 from the germline V gene are MNHNY and SVGAGI (reference sequence). The CDR3 length is 16 residues.

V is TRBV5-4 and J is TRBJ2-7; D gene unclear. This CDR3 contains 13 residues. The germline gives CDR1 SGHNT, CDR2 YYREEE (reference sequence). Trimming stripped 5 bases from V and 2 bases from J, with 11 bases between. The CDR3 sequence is CASSPGAPYEQYF. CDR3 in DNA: TGTGCCAGCAGTCCCGGAGCCCCCTACGAGCAGTACTTC.

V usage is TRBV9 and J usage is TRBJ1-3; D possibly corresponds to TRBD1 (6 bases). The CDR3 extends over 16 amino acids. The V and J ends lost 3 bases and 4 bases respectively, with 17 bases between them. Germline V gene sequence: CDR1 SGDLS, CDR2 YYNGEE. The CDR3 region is CASSARPPGTGNTIYF. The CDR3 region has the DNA TGTGCCAGCAGCGCGCGACCACCGGGGACAGGAAACACCATATATTTT. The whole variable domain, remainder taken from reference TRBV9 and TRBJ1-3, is DSGVTQTPKHLITATGQRVTLRCSPRSGDLSVYWYQQSLDQGLQFLIQYYNGEERAKGNILERFSAQQFPDLHSELNLSSLELGDSALYFCASSARPPGTGNTIYFGEGSWLTVV.

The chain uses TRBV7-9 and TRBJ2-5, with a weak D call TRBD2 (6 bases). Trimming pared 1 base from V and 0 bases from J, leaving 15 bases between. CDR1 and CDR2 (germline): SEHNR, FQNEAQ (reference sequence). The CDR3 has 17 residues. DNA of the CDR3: TGTGCCAGCAGCTTAGGGCAGACCCGGGACTACCAAGAGACCCAGTACTTC. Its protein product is CASSLGQTRDYQETQYF.

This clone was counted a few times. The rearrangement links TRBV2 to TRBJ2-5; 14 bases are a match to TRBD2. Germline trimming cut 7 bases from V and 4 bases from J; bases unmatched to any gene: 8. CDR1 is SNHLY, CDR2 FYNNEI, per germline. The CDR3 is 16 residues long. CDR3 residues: CASNLQGLAGVETQYF. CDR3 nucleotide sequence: TGTGCCAGCAACCTACAGGGACTAGCGGGGGTAGAGACCCAGTACTTC.

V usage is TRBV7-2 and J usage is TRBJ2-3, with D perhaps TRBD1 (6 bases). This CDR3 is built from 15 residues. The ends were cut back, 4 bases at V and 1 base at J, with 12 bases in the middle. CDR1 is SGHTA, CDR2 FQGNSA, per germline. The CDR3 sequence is CASSYQGIGTDTQYF. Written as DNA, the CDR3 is TGTGCCAGCAGCTATCAGGGGATTGGCACAGATACGCAGTATTTT.

The CDR3 DNA is TGTGCCAGTAGCCCCGGGGGGCCTCCAAACTATGGCTACACCTTC. Encoded protein: CASSPGGPPNYGYTF. The chain links TRBV19 to TRBJ1-2; a possible D gene is TRBD1 (6 bases). This CDR3 region has 15 residues. The germline V gene has CDR1 LNHDA and CDR2 SQIVND (reference sequence). Trimming pared 6 bases from V and 2 bases from J, leaving 16 bases between.

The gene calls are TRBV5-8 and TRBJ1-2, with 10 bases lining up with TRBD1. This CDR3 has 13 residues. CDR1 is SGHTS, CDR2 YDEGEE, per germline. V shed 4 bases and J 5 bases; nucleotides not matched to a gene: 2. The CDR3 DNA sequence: TGTGCCAGCAGCCCGGACAGGGGGTATGGCTACACCTTC. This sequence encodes CASSPDRGYGYTF.

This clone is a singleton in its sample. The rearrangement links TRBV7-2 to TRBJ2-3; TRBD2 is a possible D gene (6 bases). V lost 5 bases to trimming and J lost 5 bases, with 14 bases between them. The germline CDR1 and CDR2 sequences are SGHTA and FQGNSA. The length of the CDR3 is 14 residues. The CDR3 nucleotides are TGTGCCAGCAGCCCAGGCGGGGCTAAAGATACGCAGTATTTT. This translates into CASSPGGAKDTQYF.

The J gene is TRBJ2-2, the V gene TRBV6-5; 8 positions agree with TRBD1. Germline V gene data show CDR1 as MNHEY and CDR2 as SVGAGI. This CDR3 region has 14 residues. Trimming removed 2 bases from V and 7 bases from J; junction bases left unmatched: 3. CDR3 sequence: CASSYAGGVGELFF. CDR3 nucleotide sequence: TGTGCCAGCAGTTACGCAGGGGGCGTCGGGGAGCTGTTTTTT.

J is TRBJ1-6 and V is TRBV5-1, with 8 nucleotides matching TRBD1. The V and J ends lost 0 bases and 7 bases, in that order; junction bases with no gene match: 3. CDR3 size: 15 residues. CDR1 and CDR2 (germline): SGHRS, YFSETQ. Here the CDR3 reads CASSLETGANSPLHF. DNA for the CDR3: TGCGCCAGCAGCTTGGAGACAGGGGCCAATTCACCCCTCCACTTT. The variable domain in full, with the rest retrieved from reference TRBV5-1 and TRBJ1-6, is KAGVTQTPRYLIKTRGQQVTLSCSPISGHRSVSWYQQTPGQGLQFLFEYFSETQRNKGNFPGRFSGRQFSNSRSEMNVSTLELGDSALYLCASSLETGANSPLHFGNGTRLTVT.

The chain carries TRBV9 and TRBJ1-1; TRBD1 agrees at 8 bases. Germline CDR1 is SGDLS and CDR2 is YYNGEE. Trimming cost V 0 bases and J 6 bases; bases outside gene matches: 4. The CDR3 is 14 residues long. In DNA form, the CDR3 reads TGTGCCAGCAGCGTAGACAGGGGGGGACCTGAAGCTTTCTTT. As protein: CASSVDRGGPEAFF. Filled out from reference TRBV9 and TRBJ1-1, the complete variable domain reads DSGVTQTPKHLITATGQRVTLRCSPRSGDLSVYWYQQSLDQGLQFLIQYYNGEERAKGNILERFSAQQFPDLHSELNLSSLELGDSALYFCASSVDRGGPEAFFGQGTRLTVV.

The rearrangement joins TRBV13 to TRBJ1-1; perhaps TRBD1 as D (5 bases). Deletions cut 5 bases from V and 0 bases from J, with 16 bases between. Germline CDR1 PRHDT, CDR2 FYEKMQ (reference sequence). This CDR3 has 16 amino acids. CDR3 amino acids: CASSPSSTEVNTEAFF. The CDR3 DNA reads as TGTGCCAGCAGCCCTTCCTCGACAGAAGTGAACACTGAAGCTTTCTTT.

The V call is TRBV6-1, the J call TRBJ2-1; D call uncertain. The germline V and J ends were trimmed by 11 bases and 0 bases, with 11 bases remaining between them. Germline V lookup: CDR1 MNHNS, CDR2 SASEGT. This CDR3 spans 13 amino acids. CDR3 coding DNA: TGTGCCGGCCAGAAGAGCTCCTACAATGAGCAGTTCTTC. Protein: CAGQKSSYNEQFF.

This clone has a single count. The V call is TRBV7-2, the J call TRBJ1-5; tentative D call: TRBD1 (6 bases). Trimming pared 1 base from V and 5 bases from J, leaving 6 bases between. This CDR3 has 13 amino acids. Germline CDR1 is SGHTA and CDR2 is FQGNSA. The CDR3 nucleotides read TGTGCCAGCAGCTTAGACAGGGATCAGCCCCAGCATTTT. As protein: CASSLDRDQPQHF.

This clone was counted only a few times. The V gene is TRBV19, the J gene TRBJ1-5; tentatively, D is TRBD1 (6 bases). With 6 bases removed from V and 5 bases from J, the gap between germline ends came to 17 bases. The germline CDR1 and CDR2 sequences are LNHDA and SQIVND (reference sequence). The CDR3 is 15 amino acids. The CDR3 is CASSTSGGGDQPQHF. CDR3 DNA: TGTGCCAGTAGCACCTCCGGGGGGGGCGATCAGCCCCAGCATTTT. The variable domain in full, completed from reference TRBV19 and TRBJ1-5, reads DGGITQSPKYLFRKEGQNVTLSCEQNLNHDAMYWYRQDPGQGLRLIYYSQIVNDFQKGDIAEGYSVSREKKESFPLTVTSAQKNPTAFYLCASSTSGGGDQPQHFGDGTRLSIL.

DNA of the CDR3: TGCGCCAGCAGCATAGACAGTGCCTATGGCTACACCTTC. Translated, it gives CASSIDSAYGYTF. The chain carries TRBV5-1 and TRBJ1-2, with a possible D match to TRBD1 (5 bases). Germline values: CDR1 SGHRS, CDR2 YFSETQ. V was clipped by 4 bases and J by 4 bases, with 11 bases between them. This CDR3 spans 13 amino acids.

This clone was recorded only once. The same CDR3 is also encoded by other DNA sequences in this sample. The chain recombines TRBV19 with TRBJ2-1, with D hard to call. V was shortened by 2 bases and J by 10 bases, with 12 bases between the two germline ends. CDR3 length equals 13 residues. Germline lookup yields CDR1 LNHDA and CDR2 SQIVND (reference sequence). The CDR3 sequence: CASSILGSGEQFF. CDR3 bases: TGTGCCAGTAGTATACTGGGTTCCGGGGAGCAGTTCTTC.

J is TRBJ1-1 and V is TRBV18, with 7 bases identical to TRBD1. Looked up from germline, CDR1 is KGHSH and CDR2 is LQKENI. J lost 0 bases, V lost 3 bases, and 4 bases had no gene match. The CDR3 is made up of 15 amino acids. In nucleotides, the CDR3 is TGTGCCAGCTCACCGAACAGGGGAATGAACACTGAAGCTTTCTTT. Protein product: CASSPNRGMNTEAFF.

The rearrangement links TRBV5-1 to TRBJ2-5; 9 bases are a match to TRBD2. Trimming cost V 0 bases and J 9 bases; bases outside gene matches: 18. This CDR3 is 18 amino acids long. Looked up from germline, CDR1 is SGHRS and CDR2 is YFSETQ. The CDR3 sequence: CASSLVRLADLGKRSQYF. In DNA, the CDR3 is TGCGCCAGCAGCTTGGTGCGACTAGCGGATTTGGGGAAGAGGTCCCAGTACTTC.

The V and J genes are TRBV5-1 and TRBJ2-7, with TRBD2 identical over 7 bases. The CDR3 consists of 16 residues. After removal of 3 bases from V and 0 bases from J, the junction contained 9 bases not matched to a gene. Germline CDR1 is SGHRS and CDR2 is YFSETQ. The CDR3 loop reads CASSWGSGGSSYEQYF. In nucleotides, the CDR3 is TGCGCCAGCAGCTGGGGGTCGGGGGGATCCTCCTACGAGCAGTACTTC.

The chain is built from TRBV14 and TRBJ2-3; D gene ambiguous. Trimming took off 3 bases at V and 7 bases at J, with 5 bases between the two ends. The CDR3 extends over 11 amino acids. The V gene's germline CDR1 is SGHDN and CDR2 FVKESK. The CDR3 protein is CASSQKHTQYF. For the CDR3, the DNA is TGTGCCAGCAGCCAGAAGCATACGCAGTATTTT.

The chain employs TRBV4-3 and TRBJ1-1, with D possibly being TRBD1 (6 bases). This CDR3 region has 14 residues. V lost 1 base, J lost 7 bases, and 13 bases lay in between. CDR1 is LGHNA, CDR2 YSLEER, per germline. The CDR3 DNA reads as TGCGCCAGCAGCCAAGGGGGGCGAGGTGTTGAAGCTTTCTTT. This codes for CASSQGGRGVEAFF.

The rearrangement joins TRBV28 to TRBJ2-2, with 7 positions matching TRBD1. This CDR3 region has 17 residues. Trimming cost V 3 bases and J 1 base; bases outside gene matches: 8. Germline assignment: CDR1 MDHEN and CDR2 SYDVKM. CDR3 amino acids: CASSFRIGTENTGELFF. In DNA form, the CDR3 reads TGTGCCAGCAGTTTCAGAATAGGGACAGAGAACACCGGGGAGCTGTTTTTT.

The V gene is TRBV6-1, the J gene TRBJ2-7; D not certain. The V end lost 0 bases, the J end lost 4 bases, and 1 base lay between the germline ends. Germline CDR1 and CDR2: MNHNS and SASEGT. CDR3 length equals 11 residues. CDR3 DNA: TGTGCCAGCAGTGAAGCATACGAGCAGTACTTC. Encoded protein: CASSEAYEQYF.